This TCR beta chain originates from a study of T cells after yellow fever vaccination. Study summary: Fractions of low cell number were prepared using SMART-Seq v4 Ultra Low Input.

TCRdb re-called the 5' RACE reads with MiXCR, one entry per CDR3 protein. Among about 340,000 distinct CDR3 sequences, 12% were seen once, and the ten largest hold about 3%. Study outcomes and limitations: Detected again after the booster were most primary-vaccination clones, at approximately 95% CD4 and 80% to 90% CD8.

The junction had 5 bases not matched to a gene; V was cut back by 5 bases and J by 4 bases. The germline gives CDR1 SGHTA, CDR2 FQGNSA. The CDR3 loop spans 13 amino acids. There are a few counts of this clonotype. Its antigen is unknown. Source: CD4+ T cells sorted from PBMCs, taken 15 days after the yellow fever booster vaccination. This TCR was sampled from a man aged 18 to 29 who received the YFV17D yellow fever vaccine. The chain links TRBV7-2 to TRBJ2-7; 7 bases fit TRBD1. This chain's CDR3 is CASSGDRNYEQYF. In nucleotides, the CDR3 is TGTGCCAGCAGCGGGGACAGAAATTACGAGCAGTACTTC.